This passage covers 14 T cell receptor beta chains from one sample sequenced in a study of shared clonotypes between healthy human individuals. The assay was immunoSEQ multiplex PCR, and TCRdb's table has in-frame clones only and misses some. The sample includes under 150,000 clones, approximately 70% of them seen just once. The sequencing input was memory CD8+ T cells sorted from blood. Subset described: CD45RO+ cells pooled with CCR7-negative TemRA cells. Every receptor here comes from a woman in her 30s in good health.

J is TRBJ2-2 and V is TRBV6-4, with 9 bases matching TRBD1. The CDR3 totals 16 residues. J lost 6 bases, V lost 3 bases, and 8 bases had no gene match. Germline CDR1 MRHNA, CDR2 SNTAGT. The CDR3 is CASSEAETGGPGELFF. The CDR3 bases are TGTGCCAGCAGTGAAGCTGAGACAGGGGGGCCCGGGGAGCTGTTTTTT.

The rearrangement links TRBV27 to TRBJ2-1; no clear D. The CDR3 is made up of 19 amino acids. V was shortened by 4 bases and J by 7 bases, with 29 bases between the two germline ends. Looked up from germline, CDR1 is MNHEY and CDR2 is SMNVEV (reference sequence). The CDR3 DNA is TGTGCCAGCAGTTCCACCCTCTCGCCAGTAGACAAAAAGAGAAATGAGCAGTTCTTC. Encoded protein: CASSSTLSPVDKKRNEQFF.

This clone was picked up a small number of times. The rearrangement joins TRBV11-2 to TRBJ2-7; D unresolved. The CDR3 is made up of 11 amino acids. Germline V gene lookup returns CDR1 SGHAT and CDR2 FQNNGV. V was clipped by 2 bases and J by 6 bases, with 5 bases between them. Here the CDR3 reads CASSLNGEQYF. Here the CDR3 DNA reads TGTGCCAGCAGCTTAAATGGCGAGCAGTACTTC. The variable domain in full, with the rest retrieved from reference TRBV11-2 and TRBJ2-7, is EAGVAQSPRYKIIEKRQSVAFWCNPISGHATLYWYQQILGQGPKLLIQFQNNGVVDDSQLPKDRFSAERLKGVDSTLKIQPAKLEDSAVYLCASSLNGEQYFGPGTRLTVT.

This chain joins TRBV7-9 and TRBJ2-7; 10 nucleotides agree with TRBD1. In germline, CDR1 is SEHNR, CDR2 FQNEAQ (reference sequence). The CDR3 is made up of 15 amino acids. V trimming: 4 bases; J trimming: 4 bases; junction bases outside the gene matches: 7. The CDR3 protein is CASSSRRTGGYEQYF. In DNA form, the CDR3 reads TGTGCCAGCAGCTCCCGCCGGACAGGGGGGTACGAGCAGTACTTC.

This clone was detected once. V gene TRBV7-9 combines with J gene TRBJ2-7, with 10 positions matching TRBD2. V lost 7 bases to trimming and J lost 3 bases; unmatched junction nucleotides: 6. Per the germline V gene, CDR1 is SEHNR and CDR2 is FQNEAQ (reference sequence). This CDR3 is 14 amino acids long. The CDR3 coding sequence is TGTGCCAGCACTTTACTAGCGGGAATCTACGAGCAGTACTTC. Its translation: CASTLLAGIYEQYF.

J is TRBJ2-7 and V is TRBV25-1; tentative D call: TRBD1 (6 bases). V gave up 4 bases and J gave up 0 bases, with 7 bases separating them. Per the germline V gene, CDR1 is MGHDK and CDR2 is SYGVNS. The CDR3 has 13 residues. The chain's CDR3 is CASSGTDSYEQYF. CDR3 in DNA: TGTGCCAGCAGTGGGACAGACTCCTACGAGCAGTACTTC.

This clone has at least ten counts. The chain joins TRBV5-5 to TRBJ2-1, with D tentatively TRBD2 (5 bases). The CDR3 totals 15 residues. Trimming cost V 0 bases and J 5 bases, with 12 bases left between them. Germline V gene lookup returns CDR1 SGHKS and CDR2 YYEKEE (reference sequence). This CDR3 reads CASSLALEGNNEQFF. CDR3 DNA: TGTGCCAGCAGCTTGGCCTTAGAGGGTAACAATGAGCAGTTCTTC. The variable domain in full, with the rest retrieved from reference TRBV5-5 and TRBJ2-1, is DAGVTQSPTHLIKTRGQQVTLRCSPISGHKSVSWYQQVLGQGPQFIFQYYEKEERGRGNFPDRFSARQFPNYSSELNVNALLLGDSALYLCASSLALEGNNEQFFGPGTRLTVL.

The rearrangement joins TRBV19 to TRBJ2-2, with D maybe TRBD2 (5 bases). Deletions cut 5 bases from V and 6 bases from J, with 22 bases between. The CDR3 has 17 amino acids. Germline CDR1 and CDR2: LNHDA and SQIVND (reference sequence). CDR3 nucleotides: TGTGCCAGTAGTCGACCTGAGGGTAGGCTCACACCCGGGGAGCTGTTTTTT. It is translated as CASSRPEGRLTPGELFF.

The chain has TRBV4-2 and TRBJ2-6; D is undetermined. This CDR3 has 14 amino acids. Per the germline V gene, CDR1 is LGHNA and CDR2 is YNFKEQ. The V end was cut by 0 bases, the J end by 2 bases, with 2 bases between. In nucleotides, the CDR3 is TGTGCCAGCAGCCAAGAAACTGGGGCCAACGTCCTGACTTTC. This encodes CASSQETGANVLTF.

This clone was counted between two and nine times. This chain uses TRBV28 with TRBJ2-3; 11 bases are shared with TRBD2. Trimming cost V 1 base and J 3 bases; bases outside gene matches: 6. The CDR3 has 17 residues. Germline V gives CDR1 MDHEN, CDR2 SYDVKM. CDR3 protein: CASSLLTSGKGTDTQYF. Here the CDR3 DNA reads TGTGCCAGCAGTTTATTGACTAGCGGGAAGGGGACAGATACGCAGTATTTT.

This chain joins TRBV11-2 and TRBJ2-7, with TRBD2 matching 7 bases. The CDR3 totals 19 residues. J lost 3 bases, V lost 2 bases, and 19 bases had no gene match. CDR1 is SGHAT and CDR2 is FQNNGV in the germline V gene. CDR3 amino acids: CASSLPQWLPRLADYEQYF. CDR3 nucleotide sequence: TGTGCCAGCAGCTTACCCCAGTGGCTCCCTAGGCTAGCGGACTACGAGCAGTACTTC.

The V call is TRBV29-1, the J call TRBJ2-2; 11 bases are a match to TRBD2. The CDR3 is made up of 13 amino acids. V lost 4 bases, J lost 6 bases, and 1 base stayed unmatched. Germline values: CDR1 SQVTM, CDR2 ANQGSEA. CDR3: CSVGLAGPGELFF. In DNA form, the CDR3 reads TGCAGCGTTGGACTAGCGGGACCCGGGGAGCTGTTTTTT.

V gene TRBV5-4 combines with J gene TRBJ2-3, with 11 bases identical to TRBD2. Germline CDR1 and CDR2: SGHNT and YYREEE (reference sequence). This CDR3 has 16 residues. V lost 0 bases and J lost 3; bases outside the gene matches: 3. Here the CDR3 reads CASSLVAGGVTDTQYF. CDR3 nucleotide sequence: TGTGCCAGCAGCTTGGTAGCGGGAGGGGTAACAGATACGCAGTATTTT.

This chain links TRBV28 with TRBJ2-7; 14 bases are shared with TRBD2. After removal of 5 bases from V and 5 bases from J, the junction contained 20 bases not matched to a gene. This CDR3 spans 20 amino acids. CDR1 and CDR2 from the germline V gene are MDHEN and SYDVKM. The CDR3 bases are TGTGCCAGCAGTGGGACCCAGACTAGCGGGAGGGCCGCCCAACTCAACGAGCAGTACTTC. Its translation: CASSGTQTSGRAAQLNEQYF.